The present T cell receptor beta chain was sequenced within a study of T cells in Graves' hyperthyroidism and ophthalmopathy. With regard to this clonotype: Its specificity is unknown.

Findings and limits, study-wide: Most thyroid clonotypes that were expanded above 0.001 also turned up in blood. Using 13 V-J features, a model discriminated ophthalmopathy from stable hyperthyroidism.

Researchers amplified the TCR beta CDR3 regions from RNA transcripts. TCR CDR3 underwent first-round RT-PCR with the HTBI primer set. Each CDR3 protein is one row after TCRdb ran MiXCR on the multiplex PCR reads. The data show about 480,000 distinct CDR3 sequences, around 24% seen once. Duration under 3 months, a NOSPECS grade of at least 4, and a Clinical Activity Score of at least 3 characterized the ophthalmopathy patients. Diagnostic decisions used clinical symptoms, serum thyroxine and TRAb, thyroid ultrasound and orbital computed tomography. The CDR3 runs to 15 residues. V was trimmed by 6 bases and J by 1 base, leaving 13 bases between them. CDR1 and CDR2 from the germline V gene are SEHNR and FQNEAQ (reference sequence).

Sequencing used blood. The sequence was collected from a woman in her 30s with Graves' ophthalmopathy. This chain connects TRBV7-9 to TRBJ1-3; D might be TRBD1 (5 bases). Here the CDR3 DNA reads TGTGCCAGCAGACAACAGGTCAGGTCTGGAAACACCATATATTTT. Translating it yields CASRQQVRSGNTIYF.